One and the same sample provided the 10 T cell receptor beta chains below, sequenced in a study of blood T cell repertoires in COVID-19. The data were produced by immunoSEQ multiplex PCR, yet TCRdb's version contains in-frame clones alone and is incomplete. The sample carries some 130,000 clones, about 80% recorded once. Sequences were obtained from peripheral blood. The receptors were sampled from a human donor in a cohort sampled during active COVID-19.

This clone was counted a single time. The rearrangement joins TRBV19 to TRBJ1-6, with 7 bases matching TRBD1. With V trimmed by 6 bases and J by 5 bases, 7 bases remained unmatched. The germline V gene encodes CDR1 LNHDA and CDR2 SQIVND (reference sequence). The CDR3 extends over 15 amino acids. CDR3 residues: CASSLSTGNNSPLHF. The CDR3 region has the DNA TGTGCCAGTAGCCTTTCGACAGGGAATAATTCACCCCTCCACTTT.

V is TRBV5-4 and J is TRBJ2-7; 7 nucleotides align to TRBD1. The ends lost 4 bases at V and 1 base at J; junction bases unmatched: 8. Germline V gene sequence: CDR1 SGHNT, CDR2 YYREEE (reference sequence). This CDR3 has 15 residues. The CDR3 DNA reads TGTGCCAGCAGCGTTGATCCGGGACAGTCCTACGAGCAGTACTTC. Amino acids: CASSVDPGQSYEQYF.

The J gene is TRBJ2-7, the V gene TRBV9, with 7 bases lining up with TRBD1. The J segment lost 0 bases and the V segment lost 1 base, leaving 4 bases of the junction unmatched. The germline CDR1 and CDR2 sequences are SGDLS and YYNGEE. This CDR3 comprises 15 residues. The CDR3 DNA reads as TGTGCCAGCAGCGTAAGGGGGACAGACTCCTACGAGCAGTACTTC. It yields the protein CASSVRGTDSYEQYF. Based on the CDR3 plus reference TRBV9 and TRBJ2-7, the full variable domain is DSGVTQTPKHLITATGQRVTLRCSPRSGDLSVYWYQQSLDQGLQFLIQYYNGEERAKGNILERFSAQQFPDLHSELNLSSLELGDSALYFCASSVRGTDSYEQYFGPGTRLTVT.

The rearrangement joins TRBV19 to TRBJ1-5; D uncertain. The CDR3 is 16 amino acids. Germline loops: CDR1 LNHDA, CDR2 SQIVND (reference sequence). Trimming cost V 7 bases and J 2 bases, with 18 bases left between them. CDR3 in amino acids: CASTSRSAGRNQPQHF. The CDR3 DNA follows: TGTGCCAGTACCTCCCGTTCGGCAGGCCGCAATCAGCCCCAGCATTTT.

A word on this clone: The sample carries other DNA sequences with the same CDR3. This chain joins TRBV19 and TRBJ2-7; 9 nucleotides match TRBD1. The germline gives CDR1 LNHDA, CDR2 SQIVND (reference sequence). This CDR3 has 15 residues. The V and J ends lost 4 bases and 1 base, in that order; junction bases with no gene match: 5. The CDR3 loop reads CASSRAGTGSYEQYF. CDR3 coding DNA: TGTGCCAGTAGTAGGGCCGGGACAGGGTCCTACGAGCAGTACTTC.

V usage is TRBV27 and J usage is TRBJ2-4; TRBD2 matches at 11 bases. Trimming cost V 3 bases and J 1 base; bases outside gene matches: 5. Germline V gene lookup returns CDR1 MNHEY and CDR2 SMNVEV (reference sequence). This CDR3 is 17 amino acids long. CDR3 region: CASSLASGGRAKNIQYF. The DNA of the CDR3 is TGTGCCAGCAGTTTGGCTAGCGGGGGGCGGGCCAAAAACATTCAGTACTTC.

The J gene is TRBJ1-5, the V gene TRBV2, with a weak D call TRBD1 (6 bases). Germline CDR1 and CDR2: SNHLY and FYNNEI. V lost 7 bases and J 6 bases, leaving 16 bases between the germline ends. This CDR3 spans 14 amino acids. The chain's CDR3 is CASNEGTGLQPQHF. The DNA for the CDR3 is TGTGCCAGCAATGAGGGTACAGGGCTTCAGCCCCAGCATTTT.

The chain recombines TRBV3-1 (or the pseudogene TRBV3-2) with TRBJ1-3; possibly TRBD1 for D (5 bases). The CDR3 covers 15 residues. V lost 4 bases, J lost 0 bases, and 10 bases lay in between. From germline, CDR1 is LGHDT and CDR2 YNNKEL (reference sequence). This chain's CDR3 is CASSPTAISGNTIYF. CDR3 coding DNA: TGTGCCAGCAGCCCGACAGCGATCTCTGGAAACACCATATATTTT.

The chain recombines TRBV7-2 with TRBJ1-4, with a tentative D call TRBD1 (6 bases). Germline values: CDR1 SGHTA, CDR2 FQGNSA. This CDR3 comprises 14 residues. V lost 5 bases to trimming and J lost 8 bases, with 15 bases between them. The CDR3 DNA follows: TGTGCCAGCAGCCCCCGGACAAGGGGGGAAAAACTGTTTTTT. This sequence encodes CASSPRTRGEKLFF.

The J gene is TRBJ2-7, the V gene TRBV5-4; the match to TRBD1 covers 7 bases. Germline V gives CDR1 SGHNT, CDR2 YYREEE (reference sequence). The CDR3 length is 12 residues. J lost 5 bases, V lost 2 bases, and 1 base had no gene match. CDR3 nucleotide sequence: TGTGCCAGCAGCTTCGGACAGGACGAGCAGTACTTC. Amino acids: CASSFGQDEQYF.